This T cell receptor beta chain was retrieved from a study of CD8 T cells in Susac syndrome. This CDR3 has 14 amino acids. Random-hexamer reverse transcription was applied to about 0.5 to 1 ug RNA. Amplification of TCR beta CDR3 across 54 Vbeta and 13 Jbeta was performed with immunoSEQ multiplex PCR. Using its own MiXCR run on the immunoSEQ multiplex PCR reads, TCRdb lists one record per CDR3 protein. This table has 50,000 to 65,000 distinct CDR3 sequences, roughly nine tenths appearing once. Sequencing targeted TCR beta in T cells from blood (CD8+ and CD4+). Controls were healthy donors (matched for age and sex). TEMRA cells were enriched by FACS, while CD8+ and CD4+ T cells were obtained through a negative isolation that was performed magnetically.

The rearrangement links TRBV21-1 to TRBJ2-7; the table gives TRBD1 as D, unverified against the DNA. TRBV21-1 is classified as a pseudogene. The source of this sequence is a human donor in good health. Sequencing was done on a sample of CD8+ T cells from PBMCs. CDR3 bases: TGTGCCAGCAGTGGGACAGGGGGCTTTTACGAGCAGTACTTC. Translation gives CASSGTGGFYEQYF.